This T cell receptor (beta chain) was retrieved from a study of early T cells in non-severe SARS-CoV-2 infection. TCRdb re-derived calls from the 5' RACE reads in MiXCR, one entry per CDR3 protein. The sample consists of around 59,000 distinct CDR3 sequences, around an eighth of them appearing once. There are 16 residues in the CDR3. V lost 0 bases, J lost 5 bases, and 18 bases lay in between. CDR1 and CDR2 from the germline V gene are SQVTM and ANQGSEA. The V and J genes are TRBV29-1 and TRBJ2-3; the D gene is possibly TRBD2 (7 bases). The sample taken for sequencing was whole blood. This TCR was recovered from an adult who was a healthcare worker with PCR-confirmed SARS-CoV-2 infection or an uninfected control (not recorded which). Written as DNA, the CDR3 is TGCAGCGTTGAAGAGGGGGGGGCCCCTTCGGGAGATACGCAGTATTTT. Translating gives CSVEEGGAPSGDTQYF.